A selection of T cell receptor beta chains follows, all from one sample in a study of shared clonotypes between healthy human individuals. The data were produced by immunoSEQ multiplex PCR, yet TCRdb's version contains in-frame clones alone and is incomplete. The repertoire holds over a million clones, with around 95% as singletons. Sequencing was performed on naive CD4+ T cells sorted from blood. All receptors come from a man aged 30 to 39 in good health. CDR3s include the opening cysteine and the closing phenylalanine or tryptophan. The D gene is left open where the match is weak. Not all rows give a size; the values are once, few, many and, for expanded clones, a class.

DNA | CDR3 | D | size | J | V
TGTGCCAGCAGTTTTTCAAGCACGATCTCCTACGAGCAGTACTTC | CASSFSSTISYEQYF | . | . | TRBJ2-7 | TRBV27
TGTGCCAGCAGCTTAGAGGGGGGCATAATGAGGAATCAGCCCCAGCATTTT | CASSLEGGIMRNQPQHF | . | . | TRBJ1-5 | TRBV11-2
TGCGCCAGCAGCTCGACCCCGCGGGACGGTGAGCAGTTCTTC | CASSSTPRDGEQFF | . | . | TRBJ2-1 | TRBV5-1
TGTGCCAGCTCACCTACAGGGAATCAGCCCCAGCATTTT | CASSPTGNQPQHF | . | once | TRBJ1-5 | TRBV18
TGTGCCAGCAGCTTACCGGGGGGCCAACAGCCCCAGCATTTT | CASSLPGGQQPQHF | . | . | TRBJ1-5 | TRBV7-2
TGTGCCAGCAGTTTGCGGCGGCAAGAGACCCAGTACTTC | CASSLRRQETQYF | . | . | TRBJ2-5 | TRBV27
TGTGCCAGCAGGCTGCTAGCGGGCGGATCGAACACCGGGGAGCTGTTTTTT | CASRLLAGGSNTGELFF | TRBD2 | . | TRBJ2-2 | TRBV7-6
TGTGCCAGCAGCCTCGGGCGGGGTAGCAATCAGCCCCAGCATTTT | CASSLGRGSNQPQHF | . | . | TRBJ1-5 | TRBV7-6
TGTGCCAGCAGTTTACAGGGGGCAATCTATGGCTACACCTTC | CASSLQGAIYGYTF | TRBD1 | . | TRBJ1-2 | TRBV28
TGTGCCAGCAGCTCCTGGGGCGATGAGCGGATAACAGATACGCAGTATTTT | CASSSWGDERITDTQYF | . | . | TRBJ2-3 | TRBV28
TGTGCCTGGAGTGTAAAGTCGAGGAATGAGCAGTTCTTC | CAWSVKSRNEQFF | . | . | TRBJ2-1 | TRBV30
TGCGCCAGCAGCGGCGGGACAGGGGGCAACTATGGCTACACCTTC | CASSGGTGGNYGYTF | TRBD1 | once | TRBJ1-2 | TRBV5-1
TGTGCCAGCAGTTCGAGAAGCAATCAGCCCCAGCATTTT | CASSSRSNQPQHF | . | few | TRBJ1-5 | TRBV28
TGTGCCTGGAGTCCCCCGGGACAGGGGTTCGGGGAGCTGTTTTTT | CAWSPPGQGFGELFF | TRBD1 | . | TRBJ2-2 | TRBV30
TGTGCCACCCCACTGACCTGGCGGGGCGCGTTCACCGGGGAGCTGTTTTTT | CATPLTWRGAFTGELFF | . | . | TRBJ2-2 | TRBV2
TGTGCCAGCAGTCGCTCGGGACTAGCGGGAGGGCCGTGGAATGAGCAGTTCTTC | CASSRSGLAGGPWNEQFF | TRBD2 | once | TRBJ2-1 | TRBV28
TGTGCCAGCACCCCCCTGTACAGGTCAAATTCACCCCTCCACTTT | CASTPLYRSNSPLHF | . | once | TRBJ1-6 | TRBV6-1
TGTGCCAGCAGTCCCCCGGGACAGGGCCTCCCTTACTATGGCTACACCTTC | CASSPPGQGLPYYGYTF | TRBD1 | . | TRBJ1-2 | TRBV27
TGTGCCAGTAGTATCAGTAGCGGGGGTCCCTACGAGCAGTACTTC | CASSISSGGPYEQYF | TRBD2 | . | TRBJ2-7 | TRBV19
TGTGCCAGCAGTGTATTCCGGGACAGGGCCGCGGAACTGTTTTTT | CASSVFRDRAAELFF | TRBD1 | . | TRBJ1-4 | TRBV6-5
TGCAGCGTTCTTCCGCTGCGGGAGGAGAGTGAAGCTTTCTTT | CSVLPLREESEAFF | . | . | TRBJ1-1 | TRBV29-1
TGCAGCGTTGAAGATAGTGGGCGAAACTATGGCTACACCTTC | CSVEDSGRNYGYTF | . | . | TRBJ1-2 | TRBV29-1
TGTGCCAGCTCACCAGGCACTAGCGGGGACCAAGAGACCCAGTACTTC | CASSPGTSGDQETQYF | TRBD2 | . | TRBJ2-5 | TRBV18
TGTGCCAGCAGCGTAGAGCTAATCACCGGGGAGCTGTTTTTT | CASSVELITGELFF | . | once | TRBJ2-2 | TRBV9
TGTGCCACCAGCAGATGGACGCTCAATCAGCCCCAGCATTTT | CATSRWTLNQPQHF | . | . | TRBJ1-5 | TRBV15
TGTGCCAGCAGTTACGGGAGAGGTGGGGGAGGCGAGCAGTACTTC | CASSYGRGGGGEQYF | . | . | TRBJ2-7 | TRBV6-6
TGTGCCAGCATGTACTACCCGGGGGAGCAGTTCTTC | CASMYYPGEQFF | . | . | TRBJ2-1 | TRBV2
TGCGCCAGCAGCTCAGGACTAGCGGGAGTCCCCGGGGAGCTGTTTTTT | CASSSGLAGVPGELFF | TRBD2 | . | TRBJ2-2 | TRBV5-1
TGTGCCAGCAGCTCAGAAATGAACACTGAAGCTTTCTTT | CASSSEMNTEAFF | . | . | TRBJ1-1 | TRBV2
TGCAGCGTTCACGGGACCTTGAACACTGAAGCTTTCTTT | CSVHGTLNTEAFF | . | . | TRBJ1-1 | TRBV29-1
TGTGCCAGCACAGGGGTAGAAAAACTGTTTTTT | CASTGVEKLFF | . | . | TRBJ1-4 | TRBV6-1
TGCGCCAGCAGTAGCGGGACTGCAACCTACGAGCAGTACTTC | CASSSGTATYEQYF | TRBD2 | . | TRBJ2-7 | TRBV10-1
TGTGCCAGCTCACCACTTCCCCCTAGGAGTTCGGCGGACACCATATATTTT | CASSPLPPRSSADTIYF | . | . | TRBJ1-3 | TRBV18
TGTGCCAGCAGACGACAGGCTCGTGACACTGAAGCTTTCTTT | CASRRQARDTEAFF | . | few | TRBJ1-1 | TRBV6-5
TGTGCCAGCAGGCTAACTTGGGGCATCAATAGCAATCAGCCCCAGCATTTT | CASRLTWGINSNQPQHF | . | . | TRBJ1-5 | TRBV2
TGTGCCAGCAGTAGGTCCCAGCGGGAGGTCTACGAGCAGTACTTC | CASSRSQREVYEQYF | TRBD2 | . | TRBJ2-7 | TRBV6-6
TGCGCCAGCAGCTTGATGACAGGGCCAGATACGCAGTATTTT | CASSLMTGPDTQYF | TRBD1 | . | TRBJ2-3 | TRBV5-1
TGTGCCAGCAGCTCGGGACAGGCTGGAAACACCATATATTTT | CASSSGQAGNTIYF | TRBD1 | . | TRBJ1-3 | TRBV7-9
TGTGCCAGCTCACAGGAAGGGGGCCGCAATCAGCCCCAGCATTTT | CASSQEGGRNQPQHF | TRBD1 | . | TRBJ1-5 | TRBV18
TGTGCCAGCAGCTCCCCTGCGTTCCGTACCCTCGAGCAGTACTTC | CASSSPAFRTLEQYF | . | . | TRBJ2-7 | TRBV6-6
TGTGCCAGCGGCGAGGGACCAAGCACAGATACGCAGTATTTT | CASGEGPSTDTQYF | . | . | TRBJ2-3 | TRBV6-1
TGTGCCAGCTCACCAGGGCAGGCGTACTCTGGAAACACCATATATTTT | CASSPGQAYSGNTIYF | . | . | TRBJ1-3 | TRBV18